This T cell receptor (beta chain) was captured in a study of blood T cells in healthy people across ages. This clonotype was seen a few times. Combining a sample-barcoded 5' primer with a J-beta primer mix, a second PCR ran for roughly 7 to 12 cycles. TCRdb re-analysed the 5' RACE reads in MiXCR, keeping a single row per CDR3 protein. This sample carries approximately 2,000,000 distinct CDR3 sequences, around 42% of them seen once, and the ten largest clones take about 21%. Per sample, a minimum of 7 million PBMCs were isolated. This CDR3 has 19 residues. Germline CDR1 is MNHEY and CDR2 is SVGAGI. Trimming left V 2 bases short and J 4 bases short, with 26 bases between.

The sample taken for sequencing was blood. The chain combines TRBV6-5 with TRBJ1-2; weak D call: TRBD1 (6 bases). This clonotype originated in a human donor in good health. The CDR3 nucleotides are TGTGCCAGCAGTTACCTTCTCCGACAGGACACTCAAGTTCCCTATGGCTACACCTTC. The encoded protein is CASSYLLRQDTQVPYGYTF.